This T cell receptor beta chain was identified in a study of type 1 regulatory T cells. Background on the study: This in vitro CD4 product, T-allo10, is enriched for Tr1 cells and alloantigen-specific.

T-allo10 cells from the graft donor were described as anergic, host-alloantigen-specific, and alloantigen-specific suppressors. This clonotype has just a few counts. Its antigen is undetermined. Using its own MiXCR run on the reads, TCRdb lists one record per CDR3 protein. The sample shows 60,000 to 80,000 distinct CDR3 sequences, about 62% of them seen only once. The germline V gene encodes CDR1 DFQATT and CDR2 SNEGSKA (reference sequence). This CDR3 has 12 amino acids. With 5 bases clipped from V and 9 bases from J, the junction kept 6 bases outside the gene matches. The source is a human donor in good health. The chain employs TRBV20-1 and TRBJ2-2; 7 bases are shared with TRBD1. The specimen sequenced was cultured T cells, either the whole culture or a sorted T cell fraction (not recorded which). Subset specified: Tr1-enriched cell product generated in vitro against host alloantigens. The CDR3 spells CSAEGAQRELFF. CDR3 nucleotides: TGCAGTGCTGAGGGGGCGCAAAGGGAGCTGTTTTTT.